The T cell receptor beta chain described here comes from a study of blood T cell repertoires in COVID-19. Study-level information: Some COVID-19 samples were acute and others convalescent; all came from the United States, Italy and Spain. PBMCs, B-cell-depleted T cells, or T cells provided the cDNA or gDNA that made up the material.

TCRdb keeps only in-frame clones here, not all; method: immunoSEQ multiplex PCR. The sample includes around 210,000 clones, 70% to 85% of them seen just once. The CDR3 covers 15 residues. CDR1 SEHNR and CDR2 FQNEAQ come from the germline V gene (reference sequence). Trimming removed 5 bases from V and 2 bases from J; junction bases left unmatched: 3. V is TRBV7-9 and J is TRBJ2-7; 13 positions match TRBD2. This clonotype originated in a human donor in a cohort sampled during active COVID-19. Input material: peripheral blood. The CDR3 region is CASSTSGRGPYEQYF. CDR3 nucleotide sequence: TGTGCCAGCAGCACTAGCGGGAGGGGGCCCTACGAGCAGTACTTC.